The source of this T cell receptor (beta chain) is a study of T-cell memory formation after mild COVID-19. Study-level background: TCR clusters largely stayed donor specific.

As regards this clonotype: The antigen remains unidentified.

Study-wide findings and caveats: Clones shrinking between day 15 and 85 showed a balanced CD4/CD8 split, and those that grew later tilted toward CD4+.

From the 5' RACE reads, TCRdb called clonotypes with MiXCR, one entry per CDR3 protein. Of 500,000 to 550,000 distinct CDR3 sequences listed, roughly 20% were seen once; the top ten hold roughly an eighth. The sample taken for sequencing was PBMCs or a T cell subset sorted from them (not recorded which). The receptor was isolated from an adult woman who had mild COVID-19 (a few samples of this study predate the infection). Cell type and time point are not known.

The CDR3 reads CASSLVGVVAADTQYF. In DNA, the CDR3 is TGCGCCAGCAGCTTGGTTGGGGTGGTAGCAGCAGATACGCAGTATTTT. The V call is TRBV5-1, the J call TRBJ2-3; D is ambiguous. Germline V gives CDR1 SGHRS, CDR2 YFSETQ. The CDR3 is 16 amino acids. V was shortened by 0 bases and J by 4 bases, with 15 bases between the two germline ends.